These T cell receptor beta chains were read from a single sample in a study of beta chain features in type 1 diabetes. Libraries were prepared by immunoSEQ multiplex PCR; TCRdb keeps only in-frame clonotypes and omits some of them. The sample lists some 360,000 clones; 20% were seen once. Sequenced sample: naive CD4+ T cells from blood. These receptors were taken from a woman younger than 35 in good health. CDR3s include the opening cysteine and the closing phenylalanine or tryptophan. Not all rows give a size; the values are once, few, many and, for expanded clones, a class.

clone_size: few
v_call: TRBV4-1
j_call: TRBJ1-5
cdr3_aa: CASSQDYGGAHQPQHF

clone_size: .
v_call: TRBV2
j_call: TRBJ2-7
cdr3_aa: CASSPTRADEQYF

clone_size: .
v_call: TRBV2
j_call: TRBJ1-1
cdr3_aa: CASIEQGAEAFF

clone_size: .
v_call: TRBV30
j_call: TRBJ1-2
cdr3_aa: CAWSGQGQGGYTF

clone_size: once
v_call: TRBV30
j_call: TRBJ2-5
cdr3_aa: CAWRGQGKGTQYF

clone_size: few
v_call: TRBV27
j_call: TRBJ2-7
cdr3_aa: CASSLEGIGAEQYF

clone_size: few
v_call: TRBV2
j_call: TRBJ2-1
cdr3_aa: CASSGSSGGVNEQFF

clone_size: .
v_call: TRBV9
j_call: TRBJ1-1
cdr3_aa: CASSVAGGRTEAFF

clone_size: .
v_call: TRBV25-1
j_call: TRBJ1-2
cdr3_aa: CASSELQDNYGYTF

clone_size: .
v_call: TRBV30
j_call: TRBJ2-1
cdr3_aa: CAWSTGLYNEQFF

clone_size: .
v_call: TRBV4-2
j_call: TRBJ1-4
cdr3_aa: CASSPLGQGANEKLFF

clone_size: .
v_call: TRBV7-6
j_call: TRBJ2-3
cdr3_aa: CASSSYGTSGDTQYF

clone_size: .
v_call: TRBV5-1
j_call: TRBJ2-5
cdr3_aa: CASSGTGRAETQYF

clone_size: few
v_call: TRBV6-5
j_call: TRBJ2-1
cdr3_aa: CASINLAGALNEQFF

clone_size: .
v_call: TRBV30
j_call: TRBJ1-1
cdr3_aa: CAWSSAGALAFF

clone_size: .
v_call: TRBV14
j_call: TRBJ1-2
cdr3_aa: CASSHVRGGYTF

clone_size: .
v_call: TRBV30
j_call: TRBJ2-5
cdr3_aa: CAWSVHRGRTKETQYF

clone_size: few
v_call: TRBV4-1
j_call: TRBJ2-1
cdr3_aa: CASSQADYEQFF

clone_size: .
v_call: TRBV28
j_call: TRBJ2-3
cdr3_aa: CASSFGDSSTDTQYF

clone_size: few
v_call: TRBV5-1
j_call: TRBJ2-7
cdr3_aa: CASSRDRAAGEQYF

clone_size: .
v_call: TRBV29-1
j_call: TRBJ1-2
cdr3_aa: CSVEGFSGGYGYTF

clone_size: .
v_call: TRBV15
j_call: TRBJ2-5
cdr3_aa: CATTSARGSETQYF

clone_size: .
v_call: TRBV5-1
j_call: TRBJ2-7
cdr3_aa: CASSLHPSYEQYF

clone_size: .
v_call: TRBV25-1
j_call: TRBJ2-2
cdr3_aa: CASSEGQPNTGELFF

clone_size: few
v_call: TRBV10-3
j_call: TRBJ1-1
cdr3_aa: CAISEEGRMNTEAFF

clone_size: few
v_call: TRBV10-3
j_call: TRBJ1-2
cdr3_aa: CAITRDREVYGYTF

clone_size: .
v_call: TRBV6-6
j_call: TRBJ1-5
cdr3_aa: CASTGQFNQPQHF

clone_size: .
v_call: TRBV12-5
j_call: TRBJ2-5
cdr3_aa: CASGRGQAQETQYF

clone_size: few
v_call: TRBV7-2
j_call: TRBJ1-3
cdr3_aa: CASSLGAGRNTIYF

clone_size: .
v_call: TRBV29-1
j_call: TRBJ2-7
cdr3_aa: CSVGWEKRSYEQYF

clone_size: .
v_call: TRBV6-6
j_call: TRBJ1-2
cdr3_aa: CASSSTGTANYGYTF

clone_size: .
v_call: TRBV7-9
j_call: TRBJ1-2
cdr3_aa: CASSPYAAGTNYGYTF

clone_size: few
v_call: TRBV9
j_call: TRBJ2-1
cdr3_aa: CASSVLEFPSSYNEQFF

clone_size: few
v_call: TRBV6-5
j_call: TRBJ2-7
cdr3_aa: CASSYRQGGVYEQYF

clone_size: once
v_call: TRBV27
j_call: TRBJ2-6
cdr3_aa: CASSLRTTGANVLTF

clone_size: .
v_call: TRBV9
j_call: TRBJ2-2
cdr3_aa: CASSGWTGPSNTGELFF

clone_size: few
v_call: TRBV4-1
j_call: TRBJ2-5
cdr3_aa: CASSQGLLGTQYF

clone_size: .
v_call: TRBV5-6
j_call: TRBJ2-7
cdr3_aa: CASSRDRDYEQYF

clone_size: few
v_call: TRBV11-2
j_call: TRBJ2-7
cdr3_aa: CASSSGTGVYEQYF

clone_size: few
v_call: TRBV5-6
j_call: TRBJ2-3
cdr3_aa: CASSYGLAGGADTQYF

clone_size: few
v_call: TRBV6-6
j_call: TRBJ1-2
cdr3_aa: CASSSGQGVTF

clone_size: .
v_call: TRBV29-1
j_call: TRBJ1-1
cdr3_aa: CSAQPFAGKNTEAFF

clone_size: .
v_call: TRBV4-3
j_call: TRBJ2-5
cdr3_aa: CASSQDSGRGEETQYF

clone_size: .
v_call: TRBV4-1
j_call: TRBJ1-2
cdr3_aa: CASSQGWGPANYGYTF

clone_size: .
v_call: TRBV2
j_call: TRBJ1-2
cdr3_aa: CASSVQGGWVDGYTF

clone_size: few
v_call: TRBV14
j_call: TRBJ2-5
cdr3_aa: CASSQDVLRGQETQYF

clone_size: .
v_call: TRBV29-1
j_call: TRBJ2-3
cdr3_aa: CSGVAGGGGDTQYF

clone_size: .
v_call: TRBV2
j_call: TRBJ2-7
cdr3_aa: CASRQGTYEQYF

clone_size: .
v_call: TRBV7-8
j_call: TRBJ1-1
cdr3_aa: CASSLGLRNTEAFF

clone_size: .
v_call: TRBV23-1
j_call: TRBJ2-7
cdr3_aa: CASSLKVLAYSYEQYF

clone_size: .
v_call: TRBV5-4
j_call: TRBJ2-1
cdr3_aa: CASSLPTRGLRYNEQFF

clone_size: .
v_call: TRBV6-1
j_call: TRBJ1-5
cdr3_aa: CASTEQGSRQPQHF

clone_size: .
v_call: TRBV7-8
j_call: TRBJ1-2
cdr3_aa: CASTSSEGAIGYTF

clone_size: .
v_call: TRBV7-3
j_call: TRBJ2-7
cdr3_aa: CASSPVGGYEQYF

clone_size: few
v_call: TRBV30
j_call: TRBJ2-3
cdr3_aa: CAWSVGLAGGTDTQYF

clone_size: .
v_call: TRBV7-3
j_call: TRBJ2-2
cdr3_aa: CASSIGQGATGELFF

clone_size: .
v_call: TRBV11-2
j_call: TRBJ2-7
cdr3_aa: CASSKQGHEQYF

clone_size: few
v_call: TRBV7-2
j_call: TRBJ1-1
cdr3_aa: CASSFEGPGAFF

clone_size: few
v_call: TRBV5-1
j_call: TRBJ2-1
cdr3_aa: CASSSGLVNEQFF

clone_size: .
v_call: TRBV4-1
j_call: TRBJ1-5
cdr3_aa: CASSPIYGAVNQPQHF